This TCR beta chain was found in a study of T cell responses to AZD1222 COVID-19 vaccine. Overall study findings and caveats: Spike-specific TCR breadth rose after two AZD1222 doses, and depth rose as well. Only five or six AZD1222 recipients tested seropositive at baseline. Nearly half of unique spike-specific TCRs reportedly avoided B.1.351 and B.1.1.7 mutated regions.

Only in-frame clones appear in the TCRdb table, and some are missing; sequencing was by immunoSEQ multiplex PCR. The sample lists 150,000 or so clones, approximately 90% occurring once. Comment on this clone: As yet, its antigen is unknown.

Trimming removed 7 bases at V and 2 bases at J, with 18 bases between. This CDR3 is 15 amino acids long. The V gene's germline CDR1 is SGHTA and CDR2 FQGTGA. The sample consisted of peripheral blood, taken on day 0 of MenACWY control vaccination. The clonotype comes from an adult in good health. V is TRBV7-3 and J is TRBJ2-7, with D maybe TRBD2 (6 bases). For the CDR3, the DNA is TGTGCCAGCACCCCCTCCGGGCGGGAAGCCTACGAGCAGTACTTC. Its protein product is CASTPSGREAYEQYF.